The present T cell receptor beta chain was sequenced within a study of cytomegalovirus exposure and HLA in healthy donors. Germline CDR1 reads LNHDA; CDR2 reads SQIVND (reference sequence). This CDR3 contains 15 residues. The V end lost 9 bases, the J end lost 1 base, and 18 bases lay between the germline ends. PCR primers comprised 60 Vbeta and 13 Jbeta primers. Method: immunoSEQ multiplex PCR; TCRdb's copy keeps in-frame clones and lacks some. Among 120,000 to 150,000 clones listed, around 80% were seen once. This receptor was identified in a man between 18 and 29 years old in good health and CMV-seropositive. Sequencing input: PBMCs. The chain combines TRBV19 with TRBJ1-1; D is unclear. The CDR3 coding sequence is TGTGCCAGCGGTAAGGCGGGCACCTCGAACACTGAAGCTTTCTTT. This sequence encodes CASGKAGTSNTEAFF.